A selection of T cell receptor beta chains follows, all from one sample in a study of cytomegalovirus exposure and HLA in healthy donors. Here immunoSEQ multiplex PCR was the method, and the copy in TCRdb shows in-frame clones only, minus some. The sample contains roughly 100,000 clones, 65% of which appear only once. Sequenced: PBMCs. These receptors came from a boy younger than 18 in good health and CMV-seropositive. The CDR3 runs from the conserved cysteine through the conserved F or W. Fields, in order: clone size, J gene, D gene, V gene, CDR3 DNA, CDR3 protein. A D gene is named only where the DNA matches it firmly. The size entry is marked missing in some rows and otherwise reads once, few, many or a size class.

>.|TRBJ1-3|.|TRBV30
TGTGCCTGGACCGCGTACTCTGGAAACACCATATATTTT
CAWTAYSGNTIYF
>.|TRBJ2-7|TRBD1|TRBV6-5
TGTGCCAGCACCAACGACGGGACAGGGAGCGAGCAGTACTTC
CASTNDGTGSEQYF
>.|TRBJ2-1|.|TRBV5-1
TGCGCCAGCAGCTTGCGGGGGTCCCCTGGGGATGAGCAGTTCTTC
CASSLRGSPGDEQFF
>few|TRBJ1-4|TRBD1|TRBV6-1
TGTGCCACCGTCCCGGGACAGGGAAATAATGAAAAACTGTTTTTT
CATVPGQGNNEKLFF
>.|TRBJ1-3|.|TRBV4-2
TGTGCCAGCAGCCAAAAACAGAATGGAAACACCATATATTTT
CASSQKQNGNTIYF
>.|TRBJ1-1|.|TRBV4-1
TGCGCCAGCAGCCAAGATGCGGGGAACACTGAAGCTTTCTTT
CASSQDAGNTEAFF
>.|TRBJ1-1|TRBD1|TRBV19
TGTGCCAGTAGTCGACAGGGTTCAGCTGAAGCTTTCTTT
CASSRQGSAEAFF
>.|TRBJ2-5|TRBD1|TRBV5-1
TGCGCCAGCAGCCTGACAGGGGGCTCAGAGACCCAGTACTTC
CASSLTGGSETQYF
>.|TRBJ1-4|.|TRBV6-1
TGTGCCAGCAGTGACCCGGTTCGGGAAAAACTGTTTTTT
CASSDPVREKLFF
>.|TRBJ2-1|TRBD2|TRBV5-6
TGTGCCAGCAGTTCTACTAGCGGGGGATACAATGAGCAGTTCTTC
CASSSTSGGYNEQFF
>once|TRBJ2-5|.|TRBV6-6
TGTGCCAGCAGCTGGGTTGAGGGCCAAGAGACCCAGTACTTC
CASSWVEGQETQYF
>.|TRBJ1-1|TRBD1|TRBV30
TGTGCCTGGAAATACATTACCTTACAGGGGGCGAACACTGAAGCTTTCTTT
CAWKYITLQGANTEAFF
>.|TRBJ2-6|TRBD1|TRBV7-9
TGTGCCAGCAGCAAACCTTGGACAGGGGCTGGGGCCAACGTCCTGACTTTC
CASSKPWTGAGANVLTF
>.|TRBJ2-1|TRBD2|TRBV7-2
TGTGCCAGCCGGCTAAGGGGGACTAGCTCCTACAATGAGCAGTTCTTC
CASRLRGTSSYNEQFF
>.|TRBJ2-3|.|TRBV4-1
TGCGCCAGCAGCCAAAAGGGGGGGGCGGGCACAGATACGCAGTATTTT
CASSQKGGAGTDTQYF
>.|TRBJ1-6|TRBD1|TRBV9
TGTGCCAGCAGCGTAGGACAGGGTCGTTCACCCCTCCACTTT
CASSVGQGRSPLHF
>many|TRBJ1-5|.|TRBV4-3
TGCGCCAGCAGTCGAAAACTGGGAGAAAATCAGCCCCAGCATTTT
CASSRKLGENQPQHF
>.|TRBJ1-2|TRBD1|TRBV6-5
TGTGCCAGCAGACACAGGGGATGGTATGGCTACACCTTC
CASRHRGWYGYTF
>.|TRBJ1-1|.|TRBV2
TGTGCCACCCAACAGGCTACTGGCACTGAAGCTTTCTTT
CATQQATGTEAFF
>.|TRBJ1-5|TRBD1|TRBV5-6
TGTGCCAGCAGCTTGTTTGGGACAGGACGCAATCAGCCCCAGCATTTT
CASSLFGTGRNQPQHF
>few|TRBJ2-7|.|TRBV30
TGTGCCTGGGGGGAGACCGGGATACAGTACTTC
CAWGETGIQYF
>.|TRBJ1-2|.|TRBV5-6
TGTGCCAGCAGCCTTACAGGTTTTCTTGGCTACACCTTC
CASSLTGFLGYTF
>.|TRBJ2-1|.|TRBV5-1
TGCGCCAGCAGCCCCGGGAGCTCCTACAATGAGCAGTTCTTC
CASSPGSSYNEQFF